This T cell receptor (beta chain) was sequenced during a study of cytomegalovirus exposure and HLA in healthy donors. Study findings and constraints: Specificity of a few CMV-associated chains for CMV antigens was verified in vitro.

In the case of this clone: What it binds is unknown.

V trimming: 6 bases; J trimming: 1 base; junction bases outside the gene matches: 5. CDR1 is SEHNR and CDR2 is FQNEAQ in the germline V gene (reference sequence). There are 14 residues in the CDR3. Primers for the PCR totalled 60 Vbeta and 13 Jbeta. Sequencing was performed with immunoSEQ multiplex PCR; in TCRdb, only in-frame clones are kept and a portion is missing. This listing includes around 37,000 clones. For this donor, CMV serostatus was not recorded. The rearrangement joins TRBV7-9 to TRBJ1-1, with 7 bases fitting TRBD1. Sequences were obtained from PBMCs. The receptor was derived from a human donor in good health. The CDR3 sequence: CASRQGKENTEAFF. The CDR3 DNA follows: TGTGCCAGCAGACAGGGGAAGGAGAACACTGAAGCTTTCTTT.